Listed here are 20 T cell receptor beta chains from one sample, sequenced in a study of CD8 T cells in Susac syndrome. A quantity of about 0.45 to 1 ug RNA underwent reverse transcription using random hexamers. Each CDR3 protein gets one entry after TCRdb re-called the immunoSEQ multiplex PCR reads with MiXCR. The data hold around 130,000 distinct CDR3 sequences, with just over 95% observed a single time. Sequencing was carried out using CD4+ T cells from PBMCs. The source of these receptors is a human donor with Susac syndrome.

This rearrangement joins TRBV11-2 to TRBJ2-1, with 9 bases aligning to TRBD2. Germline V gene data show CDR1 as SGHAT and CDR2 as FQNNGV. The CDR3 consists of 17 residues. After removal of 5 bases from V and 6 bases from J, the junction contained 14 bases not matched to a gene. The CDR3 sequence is CASSPWTSVRPSNEQFF. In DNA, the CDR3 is TGTGCCAGCAGCCCGTGGACTAGCGTTCGACCCTCCAATGAGCAGTTCTTC. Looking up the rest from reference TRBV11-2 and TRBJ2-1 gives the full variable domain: EAGVAQSPRYKIIEKRQSVAFWCNPISGHATLYWYQQILGQGPKLLIQFQNNGVVDDSQLPKDRFSAERLKGVDSTLKIQPAKLEDSAVYLCASSPWTSVRPSNEQFFGPGTRLTVL.

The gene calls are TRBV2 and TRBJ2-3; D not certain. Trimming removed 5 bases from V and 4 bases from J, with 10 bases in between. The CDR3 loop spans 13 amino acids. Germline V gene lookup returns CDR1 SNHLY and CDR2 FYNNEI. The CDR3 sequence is CASSRASADTQYF. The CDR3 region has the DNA TGTGCCAGCAGTAGAGCATCGGCAGATACGCAGTATTTT.

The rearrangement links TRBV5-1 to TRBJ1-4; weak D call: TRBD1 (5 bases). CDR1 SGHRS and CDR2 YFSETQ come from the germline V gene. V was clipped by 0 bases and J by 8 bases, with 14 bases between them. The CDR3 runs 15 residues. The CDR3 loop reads CASSLEGREREKLFF. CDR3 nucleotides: TGCGCCAGCAGCTTGGAAGGCAGGGAGAGAGAAAAACTGTTTTTT.

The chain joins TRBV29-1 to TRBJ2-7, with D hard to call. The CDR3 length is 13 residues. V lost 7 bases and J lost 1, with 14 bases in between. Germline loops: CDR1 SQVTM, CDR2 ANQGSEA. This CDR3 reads CSAVGQYSYEQYF. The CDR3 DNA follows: TGCAGCGCCGTGGGCCAATATTCCTACGAGCAGTACTTC.

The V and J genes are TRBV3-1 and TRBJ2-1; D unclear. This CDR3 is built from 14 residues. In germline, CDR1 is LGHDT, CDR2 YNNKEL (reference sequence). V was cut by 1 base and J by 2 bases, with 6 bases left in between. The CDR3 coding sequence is TGTGCCAGCAGCCAAGCGGCTACCTACAATGAGCAGTTCTTC. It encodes CASSQAATYNEQFF.

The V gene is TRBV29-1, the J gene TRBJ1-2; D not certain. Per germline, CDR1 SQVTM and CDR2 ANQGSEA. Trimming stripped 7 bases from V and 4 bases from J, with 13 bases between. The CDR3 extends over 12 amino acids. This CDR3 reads CSGQEGGYGYTF. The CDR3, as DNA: TGCAGCGGCCAAGAGGGAGGCTATGGCTACACCTTC.

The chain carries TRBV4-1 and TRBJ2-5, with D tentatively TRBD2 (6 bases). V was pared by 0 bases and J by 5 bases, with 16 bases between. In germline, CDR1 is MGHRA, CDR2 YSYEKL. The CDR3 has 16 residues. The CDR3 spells CASSQDRDPEGETQYF. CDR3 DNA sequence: TGCGCCAGCAGCCAAGATAGGGACCCGGAGGGGGAGACCCAGTACTTC.

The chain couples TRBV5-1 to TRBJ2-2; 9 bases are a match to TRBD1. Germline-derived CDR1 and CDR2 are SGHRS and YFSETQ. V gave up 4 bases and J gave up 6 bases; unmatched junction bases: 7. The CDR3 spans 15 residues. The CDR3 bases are TGCGCCAGCAGCCCACAACAGGGGGCTTCCGGGGAGCTGTTTTTT. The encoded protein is CASSPQQGASGELFF.

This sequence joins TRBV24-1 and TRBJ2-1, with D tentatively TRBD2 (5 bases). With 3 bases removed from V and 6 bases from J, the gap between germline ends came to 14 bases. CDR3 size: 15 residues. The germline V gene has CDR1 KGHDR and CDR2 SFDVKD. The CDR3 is CATSDPTGSGNEQFF. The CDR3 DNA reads TGTGCCACCAGTGATCCCACTGGGAGCGGCAATGAGCAGTTCTTC.

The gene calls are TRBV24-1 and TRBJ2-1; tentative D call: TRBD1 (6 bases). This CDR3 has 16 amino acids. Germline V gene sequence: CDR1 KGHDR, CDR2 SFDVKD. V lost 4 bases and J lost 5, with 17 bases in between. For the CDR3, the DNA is TGTGCCACCAGTGACTCTACAGGGATTGTAAACAATGAGCAGTTCTTC. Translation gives CATSDSTGIVNNEQFF.

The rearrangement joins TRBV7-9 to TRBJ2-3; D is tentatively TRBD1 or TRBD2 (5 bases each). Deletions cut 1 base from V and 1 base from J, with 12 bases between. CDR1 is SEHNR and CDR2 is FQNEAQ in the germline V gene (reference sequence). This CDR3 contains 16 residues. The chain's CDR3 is CASSLEEGRGTDTQYF. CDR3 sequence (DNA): TGTGCCAGCAGCTTAGAAGAGGGACGAGGCACAGATACGCAGTATTTT.

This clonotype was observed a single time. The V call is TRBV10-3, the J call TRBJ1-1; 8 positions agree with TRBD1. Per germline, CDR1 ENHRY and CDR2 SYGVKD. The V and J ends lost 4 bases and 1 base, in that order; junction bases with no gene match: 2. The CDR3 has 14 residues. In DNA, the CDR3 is TGTGCCATCAGTGCTGGACAGGGGAACACTGAAGCTTTCTTT. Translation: CAISAGQGNTEAFF.

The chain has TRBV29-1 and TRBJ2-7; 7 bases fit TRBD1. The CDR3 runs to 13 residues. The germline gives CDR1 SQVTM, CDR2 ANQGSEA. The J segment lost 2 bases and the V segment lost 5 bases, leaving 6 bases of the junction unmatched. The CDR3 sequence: CSVSGGLAYEQYF. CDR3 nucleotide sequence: TGCAGCGTTTCAGGGGGTCTAGCCTACGAGCAGTACTTC.

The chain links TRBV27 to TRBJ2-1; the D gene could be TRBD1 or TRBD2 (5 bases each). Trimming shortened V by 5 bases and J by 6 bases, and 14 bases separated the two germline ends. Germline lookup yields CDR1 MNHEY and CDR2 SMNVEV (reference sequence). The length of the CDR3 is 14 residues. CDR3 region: CASSLPGRSNEQFF. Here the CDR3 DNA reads TGTGCCAGCAGTCTCCCGGGACGGTCCAATGAGCAGTTCTTC.

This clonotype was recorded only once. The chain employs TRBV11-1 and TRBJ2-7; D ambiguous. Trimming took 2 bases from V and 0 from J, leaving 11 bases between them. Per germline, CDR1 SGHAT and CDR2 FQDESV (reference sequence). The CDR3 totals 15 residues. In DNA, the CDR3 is TGTGCCAGCAGCTTATACGCGACGGCCTCCTACGAGCAGTACTTC. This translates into CASSLYATASYEQYF.

The DNA for the CDR3 is TGTGCCAGCAGCCCGACTAGCGACGGGTACGAGCAGTACTTC. This gives the protein CASSPTSDGYEQYF. The chain is built from TRBV13 and TRBJ2-7; 8 bases are shared with TRBD2. The germline gives CDR1 PRHDT, CDR2 FYEKMQ (reference sequence). CDR3 length: 14 residues. With 5 bases clipped from V and 4 bases from J, the junction kept 7 bases outside the gene matches.

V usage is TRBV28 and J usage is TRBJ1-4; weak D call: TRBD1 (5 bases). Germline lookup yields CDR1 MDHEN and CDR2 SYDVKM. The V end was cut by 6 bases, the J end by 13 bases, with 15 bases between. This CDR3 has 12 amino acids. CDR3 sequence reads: CASSWGMGRLFF. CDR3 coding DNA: TGTGCCAGCAGCTGGGGGATGGGACGACTGTTTTTT.

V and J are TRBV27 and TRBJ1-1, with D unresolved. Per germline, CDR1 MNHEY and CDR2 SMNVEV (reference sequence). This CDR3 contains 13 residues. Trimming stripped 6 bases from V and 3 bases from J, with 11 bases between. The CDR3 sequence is CASSQRRDTEAFF. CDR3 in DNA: TGTGCCAGCAGCCAACGGAGAGACACTGAAGCTTTCTTT.

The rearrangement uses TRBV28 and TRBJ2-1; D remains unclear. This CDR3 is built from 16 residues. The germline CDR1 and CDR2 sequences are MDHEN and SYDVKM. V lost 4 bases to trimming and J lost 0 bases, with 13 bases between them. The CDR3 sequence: CASSSPDVRSYNEQFF. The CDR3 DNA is TGTGCCAGCAGTTCCCCGGACGTCCGCTCCTACAATGAGCAGTTCTTC. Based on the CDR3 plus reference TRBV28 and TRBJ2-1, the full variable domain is DVKVTQSSRYLVKRTGEKVFLECVQDMDHENMFWYRQDPGLGLRLIYFSYDVKMKEKGDIPEGYSVSREKKERFSLILESASTNQTSMYLCASSSPDVRSYNEQFFGPGTRLTVL.

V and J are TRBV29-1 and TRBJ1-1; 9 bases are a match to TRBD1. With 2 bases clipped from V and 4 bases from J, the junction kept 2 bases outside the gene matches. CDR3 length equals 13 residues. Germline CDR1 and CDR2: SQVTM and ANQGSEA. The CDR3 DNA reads TGCAGCGTTGAATGGGACAGGGTCACTGAAGCTTTCTTT. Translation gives CSVEWDRVTEAFF.